This TCR beta chain was observed in a study of Graves' ophthalmopathy and Graves' hyperthyroidism. Points from the study as a whole: The model predicted progression of ophthalmopathy with a sensitivity of just over 70%, and its specificity was less than 85%. Among expanded thyroid clonotypes above 0.001 frequency, most also occurred in blood.

This CDR3 comprises 16 residues. V was clipped by 5 bases and J by 2 bases, with 17 bases between them. Looked up from germline, CDR1 is SNHLY and CDR2 is FYNNEI. To note about this clonotype: The antigen remains unidentified.

RNA transcripts were the template, and TCR beta CDR3 regions were amplified from them. The library came from an HTBI-primed first-round RT-PCR and a second-round multiplex PCR. TCRdb re-called the multiplex PCR reads through MiXCR, storing one row per CDR3 protein. The repertoire has 650,000 to 900,000 distinct CDR3 sequences, roughly 40% of them found once; the top ten carry 44%. CAS ≥3, NOSPECS ≥4, moderate-to-severe activity and duration under 3 months marked donors with ophthalmopathy. PBMCs originated in more than 7.5 ml of fresh peripheral blood. The clonotype was recovered from an adult man with Graves' ophthalmopathy. Sample: peripheral blood. V usage is TRBV2 and J usage is TRBJ2-3, with D possibly being TRBD1 or TRBD2 (5 bases each). This chain's CDR3 is CASSRITGTYTDTQYF. CDR3 DNA sequence: TGTGCCAGCAGTCGCATTACCGGGACGTACACAGATACGCAGTATTTT.